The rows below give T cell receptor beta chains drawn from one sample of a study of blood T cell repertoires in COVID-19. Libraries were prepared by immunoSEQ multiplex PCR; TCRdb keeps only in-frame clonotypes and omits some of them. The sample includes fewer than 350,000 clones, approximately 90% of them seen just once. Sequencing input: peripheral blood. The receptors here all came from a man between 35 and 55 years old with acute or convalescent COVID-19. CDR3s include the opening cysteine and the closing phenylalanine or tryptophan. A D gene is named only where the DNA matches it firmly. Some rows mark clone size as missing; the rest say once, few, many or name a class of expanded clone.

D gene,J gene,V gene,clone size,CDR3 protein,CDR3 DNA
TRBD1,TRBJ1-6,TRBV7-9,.,CASSPGTGRQSPLHF,TGTGCCAGCAGCCCGGGGACAGGGAGACAATCACCCCTCCACTTT
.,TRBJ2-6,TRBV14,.,CASSLFSGANVLTF,TGTGCCAGCAGCCTATTCTCTGGGGCCAACGTCCTGACTTTC
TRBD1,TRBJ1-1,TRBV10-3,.,CAISGGRGDGRAFF,TGTGCCATCAGTGGTGGCAGGGGGGACGGGAGAGCTTTCTTT
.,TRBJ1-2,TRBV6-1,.,CASSEVLYGYTF,TGTGCCAGCAGTGAAGTTCTATATGGCTACACCTTC
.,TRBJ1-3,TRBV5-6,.,CASSLRNTIYF,TGTGCCAGCAGCCTCCGAAACACCATATATTTT
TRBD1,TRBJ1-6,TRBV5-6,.,CASSLGTGYNSPLHF,TGTGCCAGCAGCTTGGGGACAGGTTATAATTCACCCCTCCACTTT
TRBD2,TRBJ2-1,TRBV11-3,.,CASSAGLAGFRDEQFF,TGTGCCAGCAGCGCTGGACTAGCGGGGTTTAGAGATGAGCAGTTCTTC
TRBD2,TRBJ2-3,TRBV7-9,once,CASSPSGGVRDTQYF,TGTGCCAGCAGCCCTAGCGGGGGCGTCCGGGATACGCAGTATTTT
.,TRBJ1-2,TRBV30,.,CAWSGGQGTYGYTF,TGTGCCTGGAGTGGTGGGCAGGGAACGTATGGCTACACCTTC
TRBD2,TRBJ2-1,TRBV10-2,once,CASRTGTSGPYNEQFF,TGCGCCAGCAGGACGGGGACTAGCGGACCCTACAATGAGCAGTTCTTC
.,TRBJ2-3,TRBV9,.,CASSVGASSTDTQYF,TGTGCCAGCAGCGTAGGGGCTTCCTCTACAGATACGCAGTATTTT
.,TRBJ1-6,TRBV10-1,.,CASSDLVDSPNSPLHF,TGCGCCAGCAGTGACCTTGTGGACTCACCTAATTCACCCCTCCACTTT
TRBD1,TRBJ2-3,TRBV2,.,CASPEGDRPYTDTQYF,TGTGCCAGCCCCGAAGGGGACAGGCCTTACACAGATACGCAGTATTTT
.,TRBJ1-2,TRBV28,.,CASSRRAYGYTF,TGTGCCAGCAGCCGGAGAGCCTATGGCTACACCTTC
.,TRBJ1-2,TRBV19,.,CASSVAGYDYGYTF,TGTGCCAGCTCCGTGGCAGGGTATGACTATGGCTACACCTTC
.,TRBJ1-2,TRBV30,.,CVLRQEDYGYTF,TGTGTCCTACGGCAGGAAGACTATGGCTACACCTTC
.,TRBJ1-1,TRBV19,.,CASSIMGAMNTEAFF,TGTGCCAGTAGTATTATGGGAGCGATGAACACTGAAGCTTTCTTT
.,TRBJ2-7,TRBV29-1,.,CSVSRGASYEQYF,TGCAGCGTTAGTCGGGGGGCCTCCTACGAGCAGTACTTC
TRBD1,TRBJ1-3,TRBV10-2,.,CASSRQGANSGNTIYF,TGCGCCAGCAGTCGACAGGGCGCTAACTCTGGAAACACCATATATTTT
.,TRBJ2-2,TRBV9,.,CASSGVAGAGTGELFF,TGTGCCAGCAGCGGAGTGGCGGGGGCGGGCACCGGGGAGCTGTTTTTT
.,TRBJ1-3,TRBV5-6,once,CASSLLGESRNTIYF,TGTGCCAGCAGCCTACTCGGAGAGTCGAGAAACACCATATATTTT
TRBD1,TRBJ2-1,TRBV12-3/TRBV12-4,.,CASSRDSYNEQFF,TGTGCCAGCAGTCGGGACAGCTACAATGAGCAGTTCTTC
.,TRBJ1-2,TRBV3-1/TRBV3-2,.,CASSQMGLKIGFYTF,TGTGCCAGCAGCCAAATGGGACTGAAAATTGGGTTCTACACCTTC
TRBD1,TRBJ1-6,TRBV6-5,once,CASTSGQYNSPLHF,TGTGCCAGCACCTCGGGACAGTATAATTCACCCCTCCACTTT
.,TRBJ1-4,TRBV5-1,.,CASSLGGSGEKLFF,TGCGCCAGCAGCTTGGGAGGGTCGGGTGAAAAACTGTTTTTT
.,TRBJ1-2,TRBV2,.,CASSVGSRGFEGYTF,TGTGCCAGCAGTGTTGGTTCAAGGGGCTTCGAGGGCTACACCTTC
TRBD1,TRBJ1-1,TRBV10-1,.,CASRENRQGNTEAFF,TGCGCCAGCAGAGAAAACCGACAGGGGAACACTGAAGCTTTCTTT
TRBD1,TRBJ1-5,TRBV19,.,CASSQGQLYQPQHF,TGTGCCAGTAGTCAGGGACAGCTCTATCAGCCCCAGCATTTT
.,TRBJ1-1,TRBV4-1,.,CASSQAGVNTEAFF,TGCGCCAGCAGCCAAGCGGGGGTAAACACTGAAGCTTTCTTT
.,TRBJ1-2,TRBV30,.,CAWNSVPNYGYTF,TGTGCCTGGAATAGCGTACCCAACTATGGCTACACCTTC
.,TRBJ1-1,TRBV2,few,CASRRNTEAFF,TGTGCCAGCAGGAGGAACACTGAAGCTTTCTTT
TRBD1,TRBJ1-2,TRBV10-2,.,CASSTGGNYGYTF,TGCGCCAGCAGTACAGGGGGCAACTATGGCTACACCTTC
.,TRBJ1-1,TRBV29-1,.,CSVVGGNTEAFF,TGCAGCGTGGTTGGCGGGAACACTGAAGCTTTCTTT
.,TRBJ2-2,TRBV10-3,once,CAISVSKGVNTGELFF,TGTGCCATCTCAGTGAGTAAAGGGGTGAACACCGGGGAGCTGTTTTTT
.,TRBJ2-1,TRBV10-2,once,CATFGNEQFF,TGCGCCACCTTCGGGAATGAGCAGTTCTTC